What follows describes a single TCR beta chain. Data came from immunoSEQ multiplex PCR; TCRdb stores just in-frame clones and leaves some out. This sample has more than 120,000 clones, with around 86% found just once. The data originate from a study of Ad26.COV2.S vaccination and SARS-CoV-2 variants. The germline V gene encodes CDR1 GTSNPN and CDR2 SVGIG (reference sequence). The CDR3 runs to 14 residues. Trimming shortened V by 5 bases and J by 3 bases, and 16 bases separated the two germline ends. This clonotype was sampled from a human donor who had recovered from COVID-19. The J gene is TRBJ1-2, the V gene TRBV30; D uncertain. Material: peripheral blood, obtained after recovery from COVID-19. The CDR3 nucleotides are TGTGCCTGGCAACCGAATCTACGCGACTATGGCTACACCTTC. Translated: CAWQPNLRDYGYTF.